This note documents a single T cell receptor beta chain sequence. The antigen it binds to is not known. No base qualities exist here, and no much larger clone lies one base off it. TCRbeta CDR3 regions were amplified from genomic DNA using the immunoSEQ Assay, a bias-controlled multiplex PCR. Turning to the authors' computational methods: Within the assay, amplification of reference gene primers was used to estimate how many nucleated cells each sample contained. Sequence reads were collapsed and filtered to measure the absolute abundance of every unique TCRbeta CDR3 rearrangement. For each sample, productive Simpson clonality was calculated by taking the square root of Simpson's diversity index across productive rearrangements. Sourced from immuneACCESS, this table was stored by TCRdb with only in-frame sequences that have V and J called. A share of the clones is absent; for the studies checked, an unresolved V gene accounts for under half, and the remainder has no known explanation. That table supplies the V and J calls and clone size; D and trimming were determined from the DNA. The sample profile shows some 150,000 clones; approximately 82% of them were found once. In total, the top ten clones hold 9.8% of the sample.

The sample is drawn from a study of blood T cell repertoires in COVID-19 (dated by TCRdb to 2018 to 2021). Context from the whole study: Samples covering the acute and convalescent phases of COVID-19 were provided by collaborators in the United States, Italy and Spain. The material from the prospective study consisted of cDNA or gDNA derived from T cells, B-cell-depleted T cells, or PBMCs. Subjects who had been exposed to COVID-19, were actively infected with it, or had recovered from it provided the deeply sampled blood TCRbeta repertoires that made up the dataset. The repertoires were released in a freely available public database intended as a resource for research on the immune response to SARS-CoV-2. The samples were drawn from the first 160 participants of the ongoing ImmuneRACE study and from some 1,300 subjects provided by 6 global collaborators. Sample metadata almost always included a de-identified subject ID, COVID-19 status, age in years and sex. HLA class I and class II types, where available, came from metadata supplied by the sample provider rather than from assay-based typing.

Each collaborating institution followed its own protocols to collect whole blood in K2EDTA tubes. For TCRbeta analysis, collaborators shipped samples in one of three forms: frozen whole blood, isolated PBMCs, or DNA extracted from either of those sample types. Here is what the overall study found, with its caveats: The amount of clinical and demographic metadata varied by source and participant and was provided uncurated.

Measured from the cysteine to the phenylalanine, the CDR3 is 12 residues long. The DNA shown is the 36-base CDR3, in frame from base 1. V trim: 6 bases; J trim: 4 bases; unmatched bases: 2. According to the germline V gene, CDR1 reads LGHNT and CDR2 reads FRNRAP. Sequencing was done on a sample of peripheral blood. The TCR was taken from a woman between 50 and 59 years old with acute or convalescent COVID-19. The rearranged segments are TRBV12-5 and TRBJ2-5, with TRBD1 identical over 7 junction bases. The CDR3 region reads CASGNRGETQYF. The bases read TGTGCTAGTGGAAACAGGGGAGAGACCCAGTACTTC.